What follows describes a single T cell receptor beta chain. Different DNA sequences within this sample yield the same CDR3. The data originate from a study of metastatic and nonmetastatic thyroid tumors. Turning to the study itself: From malignant and benign thyroid patients, repertoires in blood and in tumor or nodule tissue were compared.

TCRdb re-called the PCR reads via MiXCR. This sample has tens of thousands of clones, with roughly 13% found just once. The CDR3 runs to 17 residues. CDR1 is KGHSH and CDR2 is LQKENI in the germline V gene. J was trimmed by 2 bases and V by 4 bases; bases with no gene match: 7. Nobody among the patients had been given any treatment before thyroid surgery. This clonotype was obtained from a female donor with papillary thyroid cancer or a benign thyroid nodule (not recorded which). Some clones in this sample may be carry-over from other donors' samples. The genes are TRBV18 and TRBJ2-5, with 13 bases lining up with TRBD2. Sequenced input: blood. This CDR3 reads CASSRRTSGSQQETQYF. DNA for the CDR3: TGTGCCAGCTCACGAAGGACTAGCGGGAGCCAGCAAGAGACCCAGTACTTC.